What follows are 13 T cell receptor beta chains derived from one specimen sequenced in a study of T cell repertoires in urothelial bladder cancer. The table came from immunoSEQ multiplex PCR; TCRdb's copy has only in-frame clones and leaves some out. The data hold 6,800 or so clones, with over 70% observed a single time. The sequenced material came from tumor-infiltrating cells from bladder cancer. These receptors originate from a human donor with urothelial carcinoma.

Only one count was recorded for this clone. The chain couples TRBV6-1 to TRBJ1-5; 8 nucleotides agree with TRBD1. Germline values: CDR1 MNHNS, CDR2 SASEGT. V shed 3 bases, J shed 11 bases, and the junction held 6 bases outside the gene matches. The CDR3 covers 13 residues. As DNA, the CDR3 is TGTGCCAGCAGTGACAGGGGGCCGTCGACCCAGCATTTT. Amino acids: CASSDRGPSTQHF.

The J gene is TRBJ2-5, the V gene TRBV25-1; D gene unclear. Germline CDR1 MGHDK, CDR2 SYGVNS. CDR3 length: 11 residues. The V gene lost 4 bases and the J gene lost 5 bases, with 5 bases spanning the gap. The CDR3 sequence: CASSVAETQYF. The DNA for the CDR3 is TGTGCCAGCAGTGTGGCGGAGACCCAGTACTTC.

This clone appeared once. Here the CDR3 reads CASRPPLGGGSSTDTQYF. The CDR3 bases are TGTGCCAGCAGGCCCCCTCTCGGCGGAGGGTCTAGCACAGATACGCAGTATTTT. The V and J genes are TRBV25-1 and TRBJ2-3; D possibly corresponds to TRBD2 (6 bases). The CDR3 is made up of 18 amino acids. Germline lookup yields CDR1 MGHDK and CDR2 SYGVNS. Between the trimmed V and J ends, which lost 6 bases and 0 bases, there was a span of 22 bases.

The CDR3: CASSFSGGSSGNTIYF. DNA of the CDR3: TGTGCCAGCAGCTTTTCAGGAGGATCCTCTGGAAACACCATATATTTT. The chain recombines TRBV5-5 with TRBJ1-3, with D unclear. Germline V gene data show CDR1 as SGHKS and CDR2 as YYEKEE (reference sequence). The CDR3 spans 16 residues. The V and J ends lost 2 bases and 0 bases respectively, with 12 bases between them.

This chain connects TRBV12-5 to TRBJ2-1, with D possibly TRBD2 on 5 matching bases. V was trimmed by 5 bases and J by 7 bases, leaving 9 bases between them. The CDR3 length is 12 residues. Per germline, CDR1 LGHNT and CDR2 FRNRAP. The CDR3 spells CASGTGWNEQFF. The CDR3, as DNA: TGTGCTAGTGGTACGGGGTGGAATGAGCAGTTCTTC.

Judged by abundance, this clone is medium-sized. The CDR3 is CASSVGGTASQETQYF. CDR3 DNA: TGTGCCAGCAGCGTAGGAGGGACTGCAAGTCAAGAGACCCAGTACTTC. This chain uses TRBV9 with TRBJ2-5; D possibly corresponds to TRBD2 (6 bases). The CDR3 is made up of 16 amino acids. V lost 0 bases and J 2 bases, leaving 14 bases between the germline ends. The germline V gene has CDR1 SGDLS and CDR2 YYNGEE.

This rearrangement joins TRBV19 to TRBJ1-2, with D possibly TRBD1 on 5 matching bases. The CDR3 extends over 11 amino acids. The V gene lost 7 bases and the J gene lost 8 bases, with 11 bases spanning the gap. Germline loops: CDR1 LNHDA, CDR2 SQIVND (reference sequence). DNA of the CDR3: TGTGCCAGTACGGAGGGGCGCGGCTACACCTTC. Its translation: CASTEGRGYTF.

The chain is built from TRBV7-9 and TRBJ2-1; the match to TRBD2 covers 8 bases. After removal of 5 bases from V and 10 bases from J, the junction contained 13 bases not matched to a gene. The CDR3 has 15 residues. Germline V CDR1 and CDR2: SEHNR, FQNEAQ (reference sequence). CDR3 in amino acids: CASSKAGVTASEQFF. The CDR3 DNA is TGTGCCAGCAGCAAAGCGGGGGTTACTGCGTCCGAGCAGTTCTTC.

The V and J genes are TRBV30 and TRBJ1-2, with D hard to call. V lost 5 bases, J lost 3 bases, and 16 bases lay in between. The CDR3 consists of 14 residues. From germline, CDR1 is GTSNPN and CDR2 SVGIG (reference sequence). The DNA for the CDR3 is TGTGCCTGGTCCCCGGGATTGAGAGACTATGGCTACACCTTC. Translating it yields CAWSPGLRDYGYTF.

The chain employs TRBV30 and TRBJ2-5; no firm D call. The CDR3 contains 14 residues. The germline CDR1 and CDR2 sequences are GTSNPN and SVGIG (reference sequence). Trimming removed 2 bases from V and 7 bases from J, with 17 bases in between. As DNA, the CDR3 is TGTGCCTGGAGTCGTTCAGCAGTTTGGTGGACCCAGTACTTC. Encoded protein: CAWSRSAVWWTQYF.

This clone has only a few counts. V gene TRBV29-1 combines with J gene TRBJ2-5; D is undetermined. Germline V CDR1 and CDR2: SQVTM, ANQGSEA. Deletions cut 8 bases from V and 7 bases from J, with 11 bases between. The CDR3 has 10 residues. CDR3 nucleotide sequence: TGCAGCCTCTCGACGGGGACCCAGTACTTC. Translation: CSLSTGTQYF.

This clone was detected once. The V call is TRBV5-4, the J call TRBJ2-5, with 8 bases lining up with TRBD2. The germline CDR1 and CDR2 sequences are SGHNT and YYREEE (reference sequence). The CDR3 is 15 amino acids. After removal of 5 bases from V and 4 bases from J, the junction contained 10 bases not matched to a gene. The CDR3 region is CASRASGGVSETQYF. CDR3 in DNA: TGTGCCAGCAGGGCGTCGGGGGGGGTGTCAGAGACCCAGTACTTC.

The V call is TRBV2, the J call TRBJ2-5; D is uncertain. Germline V gene data show CDR1 as SNHLY and CDR2 as FYNNEI. The V gene lost 0 bases and the J gene lost 5 bases, with 7 bases spanning the gap. The CDR3 runs to 13 residues. CDR3 sequence: CASSEALWETQYF. The CDR3 DNA reads TGTGCCAGCAGTGAAGCGCTTTGGGAGACCCAGTACTTC.